These T cell receptor beta chains were read from a single sample in a study of graft-versus-host responses after intestinal transplantation. TCRdb's table, derived via immunoSEQ multiplex PCR, lists solely in-frame clones and lacks some. The sample holds about 97,000 clones, 75% to 95% seen once. This sample comprised PBMCs, obtained 450 to 460 days after intestinal transplant. These TCRs come from a human patient who received an intestinal transplant, so some T cells may come from the graft donor. Both conserved end residues are part of each CDR3. D genes are given only for firm matches. Rows may omit the clone size; those that give it use once, few, many or a size class.

NA	TRBV10-2	TRBJ2-1	TRBD1	TGCGCCAGCAGTGACCCCGCCCCCGGGACAGGGAAATTAGGTGAGCAGTTCTTC	CASSDPAPGTGKLGEQFF
NA	TRBV6-1	TRBJ1-2	NA	TGTGCCAGCAGTGTTCGTATGGGTGATGGCTACACCTTC	CASSVRMGDGYTF
NA	TRBV7-9	TRBJ2-5	TRBD2	TGTGCCAGCAGCACTCCCCTAGCGGGGGAAAGGGAGACCCAGTACTTC	CASSTPLAGERETQYF
NA	TRBV9	TRBJ2-3	NA	TGTGCCAGCAGCGTAGTCGGGGAGCCCACAGATACGCAGTATTTT	CASSVVGEPTDTQYF
NA	TRBV5-8	TRBJ2-5	TRBD1	TGTGCCAGCAGCCGGGACAGCGGAGAGACCCAGTACTTC	CASSRDSGETQYF
NA	TRBV4-2	TRBJ2-7	NA	TGTGCCAGCAGCCAAGAAGGGCGGGTGATTGTGAACGAGCAGTACTTC	CASSQEGRVIVNEQYF
NA	TRBV9	TRBJ2-7	TRBD1	TGTGCCAGCAGCATGCGGGACAGGCCGGTGGGCGAGCAGTACTTC	CASSMRDRPVGEQYF
NA	TRBV18	TRBJ2-7	NA	TGTGCCAGCTCGCCAGTTGGCGACGAGCAGTACTTC	CASSPVGDEQYF
NA	TRBV6-1	TRBJ2-7	TRBD2	TGTGCCAGCAGTCCCACTAGCGGCTCCTACGAGCAGTACTTC	CASSPTSGSYEQYF
NA	TRBV10-3	TRBJ2-1	NA	TGTGCCATCGGGGTAGCGTCCTACAATGAGCAGTTCTTC	CAIGVASYNEQFF
NA	TRBV9	TRBJ1-5	NA	TGTGCCAGCAGCGAGGGCGACAGAAGCAATCAGCCCCAGCATTTT	CASSEGDRSNQPQHF
NA	TRBV13	TRBJ2-7	NA	TGTGCCAGCAGCCCTGCCCCACCGGGGGCCGGATACGAGCAGTACTTC	CASSPAPPGAGYEQYF
NA	TRBV16	TRBJ2-7	NA	TGTGCCAGCAGCCAATCGGCGAACTACGAGCAGTACTTC	CASSQSANYEQYF
NA	TRBV7-2	TRBJ2-1	NA	TGTGCCAGCAGCTTCTCGGGGGATGAGCAGTTCTTC	CASSFSGDEQFF
NA	TRBV29-1	TRBJ1-5	NA	TGCAGCGTTGACCCACGGTGGAGTCCAGGCAATCAGCCCCAGCATTTT	CSVDPRWSPGNQPQHF
NA	TRBV7-2	TRBJ2-3	TRBD2	TGTGCCAGCAGCTTAGGTAGCGGGGTTAAGACAGATACGCAGTATTTT	CASSLGSGVKTDTQYF
NA	TRBV7-6	TRBJ1-5	NA	TGTGCCAGCAGCCCCGGCGCGGGGGGCAATCAGCCCCAGCATTTT	CASSPGAGGNQPQHF
NA	TRBV4-1	TRBJ2-6	TRBD2	TGCGCCAGCACTAGGGGTGAAGCGGGGGGCGGGGCGGGGGCCAACGTCCTGACTTTC	CASTRGEAGGGAGANVLTF
NA	TRBV6-1	TRBJ1-2	NA	TGTGCCAGCAGTGAAGCCCCGGAGCGTGGCTACACCTTC	CASSEAPERGYTF
NA	TRBV4-1	TRBJ1-1	NA	TGCGCCAGCAGCCAAGTAGGGAACACTGAAGCTTTCTTT	CASSQVGNTEAFF
NA	TRBV5-6	TRBJ1-6	TRBD1	TGTGCCAGCAGCTTCCGGGACAGGGTTAATTCACCCCTCCACTTT	CASSFRDRVNSPLHF
NA	TRBV25-1	TRBJ1-6	NA	TGTGCCAGCAGAACCCAGGGTATGAATTCACCCCTCCACTTT	CASRTQGMNSPLHF
NA	TRBV14	TRBJ1-5	NA	TGTGCCAGCAGCCAGGCCGAGGGTCAGCCCCAGCATTTT	CASSQAEGQPQHF
NA	TRBV25-1	TRBJ1-5	NA	TGTGCCAGCGCACAGGGCCTAGATCAGCCCCAGCATTTT	CASAQGLDQPQHF
NA	TRBV19	TRBJ2-3	NA	TGTGCCAGTAGTATAGAGGGGGCCCGAGATACGCAGTATTTT	CASSIEGARDTQYF
NA	TRBV11-2	TRBJ1-1	NA	TGTGCCAGCAGCCCAAGAGCCGGGGGTATGGTTCGGACTGAAGCTTTCTTT	CASSPRAGGMVRTEAFF
NA	TRBV15	TRBJ1-6	NA	TGTGCCACCAGCAGAGATCGCTCTAATTCACCCCTCCACTTT	CATSRDRSNSPLHF
NA	TRBV6-5	TRBJ2-1	TRBD1	TGTGCCAGCAGTTCTACCACAGGGGGATTCGATGAGCAGTTCTTC	CASSSTTGGFDEQFF
NA	TRBV6-6	TRBJ2-3	TRBD1	TGTGCCAGCAGTCTCCTCCAGACAGGGACGCAGTATTTT	CASSLLQTGTQYF
few	TRBV2	TRBJ1-2	NA	TGTGCCAGCAGTGGGGGGACCAATGGCTACACCTTC	CASSGGTNGYTF
NA	TRBV6-5	TRBJ1-1	NA	TGTGCCAGCAGTTCGACCTTTTCCCAGGGAGCTTTCTTT	CASSSTFSQGAFF
NA	TRBV9	TRBJ2-7	TRBD2	TGTGCCAGCAGCCCCGGACTAGAGAGTCTACGCGAGCAGTACTTC	CASSPGLESLREQYF
NA	TRBV10-3	TRBJ2-7	NA	TGTGCCATCAGTTTGGCCAGGGAAGGCTACGAGCAGTACTTC	CAISLAREGYEQYF
NA	TRBV6-6	TRBJ1-2	NA	NA	CASSSSNYGYTF
NA	TRBV7-6	TRBJ2-3	NA	TGTGCCAGCAGCTTGGTGAGGCAGGGGCCAGATACGCAGTATTTT	CASSLVRQGPDTQYF
NA	TRBV19	TRBJ1-1	NA	TGTGCCAGTAGTATCTTCGCGGGGGCCCCTGAAGCTTTCTTT	CASSIFAGAPEAFF
NA	TRBV7-9	TRBJ1-5	NA	TGTGCCAGCAGCCGTAGCGGACAGACCAATCAGCCCCAGCATTTT	CASSRSGQTNQPQHF
NA	TRBV18	TRBJ1-2	NA	TGTGCCAGCTCCCCTGGGACTGACAACTATGGCTACACCTTC	CASSPGTDNYGYTF
NA	TRBV7-9	TRBJ1-4	NA	TGTGCCAGCAGCTCACCAGGTGGATGGGGTGAAAAACTGTTTTTT	CASSSPGGWGEKLFF
NA	TRBV5-4	TRBJ2-1	NA	TGTGCCAGCAGACCCGGGACCACCACTGAGCAGTTCTTC	CASRPGTTTEQFF
NA	TRBV7-8	TRBJ1-1	NA	TGTGCCAGCTTATTCCAGCCGAACACTGAAGCTTTCTTT	CASLFQPNTEAFF
few	TRBV5-1	TRBJ1-2	TRBD1	TGCGCCAGCAGCCAAAGGGGGGACAGGGAGAGCTACACCTTC	CASSQRGDRESYTF
NA	TRBV29-1	TRBJ1-3	NA	TGCAGCGTTGTAGCAGGGACTAACTCTGGAAACACCATATATTTT	CSVVAGTNSGNTIYF
NA	TRBV9	TRBJ1-6	NA	TGTGCCAGCAGCCCCGGGGGGGGACCCCTCCACTTT	CASSPGGGPLHF
NA	TRBV14	TRBJ2-1	NA	TGTGCCAGCAGCCACGCTATTGACAATGAGCAGTTCTTC	CASSHAIDNEQFF
few	TRBV6-1	TRBJ1-6	NA	TGTGCCAGCAGTGATAGGTCAGGGATCGGGTATAATTCACCCCTCCACTTT	CASSDRSGIGYNSPLHF
NA	TRBV6-4	TRBJ1-5	NA	TGTGCCAGCAGTGACTCCGCCAATCAGCCCCAGCATTTT	CASSDSANQPQHF
NA	TRBV19	TRBJ2-3	NA	TGTGCCAGTAGATCTGACAGGGGAGGGTCAGATACGCAGTATTTT	CASRSDRGGSDTQYF
once	TRBV9	TRBJ2-7	NA	TGTGCCAGCAGCGTAGGTGGGGCAGCCTACTCCTACGAGCAGTACTTC	CASSVGGAAYSYEQYF
NA	TRBV5-6	TRBJ2-2	TRBD2	TGTGCCAGCAGCTTGGGGGCCGGGGGGACCGGGGAGCTGTTTTTT	CASSLGAGGTGELFF
NA	TRBV4-2	TRBJ1-1	TRBD1	TGTGCCAGCAGCCAAGATTCTACAGACAGGGGAACTGAAGCTTTCTTT	CASSQDSTDRGTEAFF
NA	TRBV6-5	TRBJ1-2	NA	TGTGCCAGCAGTTACGGCCTAGGGTACACCTTC	CASSYGLGYTF
NA	TRBV4-1	TRBJ2-7	NA	TGCGCCAGCAGCCAAGATCTTCCAGGGGGGAAACAGTACTTC	CASSQDLPGGKQYF
NA	TRBV4-2	TRBJ2-7	NA	TGTGCCAGCAGCCAAGCCACCCGGGGAGTACCCTACGAGCAGTACTTC	CASSQATRGVPYEQYF